Listed below are T cell receptor beta chains from one sample, sequenced in a study of blood T cells in healthy people across ages. TCRdb processed the 5' RACE reads anew with MiXCR; each CDR3 protein has one entry. The sample has over 1,500,000 distinct CDR3 sequences, roughly 50% seen once; the top ten hold 2% to 2.5%. Material: blood. These receptors were taken from a woman in her 40s in good health. CDR3s include the opening cysteine and the closing phenylalanine or tryptophan. The D gene is left open where the match is weak. Expanded clones are given a class, and other clones once, few, many or no size at all.

D: TRBD1; V: TRBV24-1; J: TRBJ1-2; size: NA; DNA: TGTGCCGCCAGTGATCCTGGACAGGGGGCCTCGTATGGCTACACCTTC; CDR3: CAASDPGQGASYGYTF
D: NA; V: TRBV6-2/TRBV6-3; J: TRBJ1-2; size: NA; DNA: TGTGCCAGCAATCGGGCCTCGGATGGCTACACCTTC; CDR3: CASNRASDGYTF
D: TRBD2; V: TRBV7-9; J: TRBJ2-3; size: NA; DNA: TGTGCCAGCAGCTTAAAGCGGGGGGGACCAGATACGCAGTATTTT; CDR3: CASSLKRGGPDTQYF
D: NA; V: TRBV7-2; J: TRBJ2-3; size: NA; DNA: TGTGCCAGCAGCCGTCTCATGAGCACAGATACGCAGTATTTT; CDR3: CASSRLMSTDTQYF
D: TRBD1; V: TRBV5-1; J: TRBJ2-5; size: few; DNA: TGCGCCAGCAGCTTTAGGGGGCCGTCCCAAGAGACCCAGTACTTC; CDR3: CASSFRGPSQETQYF
D: TRBD2; V: TRBV5-1; J: TRBJ2-1; size: NA; DNA: TGCGCCAGCAGCACCCTAGGTGCTAGCGGTCGATACAATGAGCAGTTCTTC; CDR3: CASSTLGASGRYNEQFF
D: NA; V: TRBV27; J: TRBJ2-1; size: NA; DNA: TGTGCCAGCAGTCCCCAGGGGCGGGGCTCCTACAATGAGCAGTTCTTC; CDR3: CASSPQGRGSYNEQFF
D: NA; V: TRBV5-1; J: TRBJ2-4; size: many; DNA: TGCGCCAGCAGCTTGGAACAGGGATCCTACATTCAGTACTTC; CDR3: CASSLEQGSYIQYF
D: NA; V: TRBV4-1; J: TRBJ2-7; size: NA; DNA: TGCGCCAGCAGCCAAGATCCTGCGGGGGCCCTTAACAATGAGCAGTACTTC; CDR3: CASSQDPAGALNNEQYF
D: NA; V: TRBV27; J: TRBJ2-7; size: NA; DNA: TGTGCCAGCAGTCATCTGGGCTGGGGGGCCTACGAGCAGTACTTC; CDR3: CASSHLGWGAYEQYF
D: TRBD1; V: TRBV6-1; J: TRBJ2-3; size: NA; DNA: TGTGCCAGCAGAGGCGCCGGGACAGGCAAAAATCCATATACGCAGTATTTT; CDR3: CASRGAGTGKNPYTQYF
D: TRBD2; V: TRBV11-1; J: TRBJ2-1; size: NA; DNA: TGTGCCAGCTTTCGGGCGGGGGGACCGGGTGAGCAGTTCTTC; CDR3: CASFRAGGPGEQFF
D: TRBD1; V: TRBV3-1; J: TRBJ1-2; size: NA; DNA: TGTGCCAGCAGCCAAGGTCATAGGACAGGGCAAGTGATGGGCTATGGCTACACCTTC; CDR3: CASSQGHRTGQVMGYGYTF
D: NA; V: TRBV18; J: TRBJ2-7; size: NA; DNA: TGTGCCAGCTCACCACCTAAGGGGGGCTGCGAGCAGTACTTC; CDR3: CASSPPKGGCEQYF
D: NA; V: TRBV3-1; J: TRBJ2-5; size: NA; DNA: TGTGCCAGCAGCCAAGATATGTCGGCTAGCGCCGACCAAGAGACCCAGTACTTC; CDR3: CASSQDMSASADQETQYF
D: TRBD2; V: TRBV2; J: TRBJ2-1; size: NA; DNA: TGTGCCAGCAGTGACCGGGGACTAGAGGAGAATGAGCAGTTCTTC; CDR3: CASSDRGLEENEQFF
D: NA; V: TRBV29-1; J: TRBJ2-5; size: NA; DNA: TGCAGCGGGGCTGGGGTCTCTCAAGAGACCCAGTACTTC; CDR3: CSGAGVSQETQYF
D: NA; V: TRBV10-3; J: TRBJ2-1; size: NA; DNA: TGTGCCATCAGTGATTCTAATTTAGGGGTTGAGCAGTTCTTC; CDR3: CAISDSNLGVEQFF
D: NA; V: TRBV20-1; J: TRBJ1-2; size: NA; DNA: TGCAGTGCTGCCGGAGGCAGCGACTATGGCTACACCTTC; CDR3: CSAAGGSDYGYTF
D: TRBD1; V: TRBV6-2/TRBV6-3; J: TRBJ2-5; size: many; DNA: TGTGCCAGCAGTACGGGACAGATCCAAGAGACCCAGTACTTC; CDR3: CASSTGQIQETQYF
D: TRBD1; V: TRBV5-1; J: TRBJ2-1; size: NA; DNA: TGCGCCAGCAGCGCCGGACAGGGGAGAGTAGACAATGAGCAGTTCTTC; CDR3: CASSAGQGRVDNEQFF
D: TRBD1; V: TRBV4-3; J: TRBJ1-1; size: NA; DNA: TGCGCCAGCAGCCACGGGACAGGCGCTGATGCTTTCTTT; CDR3: CASSHGTGADAFF